The clone carrying this T cell receptor beta chain was picked up one time. Its antigen remains unknown. Sequencing was performed with immunoSEQ multiplex PCR; in TCRdb, only in-frame clones are kept and a portion is missing. Of about 45,000 clones listed, approximately 90% are singletons. The V gene's germline CDR1 is SGHAT and CDR2 FQNNGV. This CDR3 has 14 residues. V shed 3 bases and J shed 8 bases, with 11 bases lying between them. This record comes from a study of OX40 agonist ivuxolimab in advanced cancers. Overall study context: The patients received agonistic anti-OX40 (CD134) antibody ivuxolimab.

The study's findings and limits: At 0.1 to 3.0 mg/kg and by week 6, CD4+ and CD8+ T cells in the blood had expanded clonally. Some of the lowest clonal expansion was seen in partial responders at 0.1-3.0 mg/kg.

Blood sampling took place at baseline, cycle 4 day 1, and cycle 7 day 1. The source material was CD4+ or CD8+ T cells sorted from blood, sampled in a trial of the OX40 agonist ivuxolimab. This receptor was identified in an adult with an advanced solid tumor such as melanoma, head and neck, liver or kidney cancer. The rearrangement joins TRBV11-2 to TRBJ1-6; D may be TRBD1 (5 bases). CDR3: CASSFLGTDSPLHF. As DNA, the CDR3 is TGTGCCAGCAGCTTCTTGGGGACCGATTCACCCCTCCACTTT.